The next 8 T cell receptor beta chains were all read from a single sample in a study of blood T cell repertoires in COVID-19. Clones were read by immunoSEQ multiplex PCR, and TCRdb kept only the in-frame ones, dropping some. The profile shows under 200,000 clones, around 84% of them singletons. Sequences were obtained from peripheral blood. These receptors all come from a woman over 75 with acute or convalescent COVID-19.

The chain carries TRBV11-2 and TRBJ2-2; 10 bases are shared with TRBD2. The CDR3 extends over 18 amino acids. Germline loops: CDR1 SGHAT, CDR2 FQNNGV. The ends lost 0 bases at V and 5 bases at J; junction bases unmatched: 9. Here the CDR3 reads CASSLDPLAGDWTGELFF. As DNA, the CDR3 is TGTGCCAGCAGCTTAGACCCCCTAGCGGGAGATTGGACCGGGGAGCTGTTTTTT.

The V gene is TRBV7-2, the J gene TRBJ1-2; TRBD1 aligns across 9 bases. The CDR3 runs 15 residues. V dropped 4 bases and J dropped 7; count of bases not matched to a gene: 10. The germline V gene encodes CDR1 SGHTA and CDR2 FQGNSA. The CDR3 here is CASSSTGTGMRGYTF. In DNA, the CDR3 is TGTGCCAGCAGCTCGACCGGGACAGGGATGCGTGGCTACACCTTC.

V is TRBV6-1 and J is TRBJ2-3, with TRBD2 as a possible D gene (5 bases). Germline V CDR1 and CDR2: MNHNS, SASEGT. The CDR3 is 13 amino acids. The V end was cut by 0 bases, the J end by 7 bases, with 8 bases between. The CDR3 DNA is TGTGCCAGCAGTGAAGCTCGAGGGTATACGCAGTATTTT. It codes for CASSEARGYTQYF.

V and J are TRBV6-5 and TRBJ1-5; no reliable D call. Looked up from germline, CDR1 is MNHEY and CDR2 is SVGAGI. The germline V and J ends were trimmed by 6 bases and 0 bases, with 12 bases remaining between them. The CDR3 length is 15 residues. The CDR3 reads CASREEPNSNQPQHF. The CDR3 DNA sequence: TGTGCCAGCAGAGAGGAGCCAAATAGCAATCAGCCCCAGCATTTT.

The V gene is TRBV15, the J gene TRBJ1-3; D unclear. Germline CDR1 and CDR2: LNHNV and YYDKDF (reference sequence). The length of the CDR3 is 12 residues. V shed 0 bases and J shed 5 bases, with 2 bases lying between them. Here the CDR3 reads CATSRDRNTIYF. DNA of the CDR3: TGTGCCACCAGCAGAGATAGAAACACCATATATTTT.

This sequence joins TRBV7-3 and TRBJ2-1; D remains ambiguous. The CDR3 is 14 amino acids. Trimming took 4 bases from V and 15 from J, leaving 22 bases between them. Per germline, CDR1 SGHTA and CDR2 FQGTGA. DNA for the CDR3: TGTGCCAGCAGCTCAGCTGGGCTCCCGGTCGAAGTGTTCTTC. Translated: CASSSAGLPVEVFF.

CDR3 nucleotides: TGTGCCAGCAGCTTGAGGGGATACTCCTACGAGCAGTACTTC. Translation gives CASSLRGYSYEQYF. The rearrangement joins TRBV5-5 to TRBJ2-7; tentatively, D is TRBD1 (5 bases). The V and J ends lost 1 base and 0 bases respectively, with 8 bases between them. The CDR3 has 14 residues. Germline-derived CDR1 and CDR2 are SGHKS and YYEKEE (reference sequence).

The gene calls are TRBV6-5 and TRBJ2-1; no definite D call. Trimming cost V 0 bases and J 4 bases, with 7 bases left between them. Germline CDR1 MNHEY, CDR2 SVGAGI. The CDR3 loop spans 14 amino acids. DNA for the CDR3: TGTGCCAGCAGTTACTCGGGCAGATACAATGAGCAGTTCTTC. Translating it yields CASSYSGRYNEQFF.